Sequencing of this TCR beta chain was carried out in a study of blood T cell repertoires in COVID-19. Study background: Italy, Spain and the United States were the sources of the convalescent and acute COVID-19 samples.

This clone was picked up one time. Produced via immunoSEQ multiplex PCR; TCRdb's table is partial and in-frame only. The sample lists approximately 160,000 clones, roughly 90% occurring once. This CDR3 region has 15 residues. CDR1 and CDR2 (germline): MNHEY, SVGAGI. The V and J ends lost 6 bases and 9 bases respectively, with 18 bases between them. The sequence was collected from a man aged 60-69 years with active or convalescent COVID-19. The chain uses TRBV6-5 and TRBJ1-6; weak D call: TRBD1 (6 bases). The sequencing input was peripheral blood. For the CDR3, the DNA is TGTGCCAGCAGCCCCTCACAGGGTGAAAGTTCACCCCTCCACTTT. Its translation is CASSPSQGESSPLHF.